This is a list of T cell receptor beta chains from one sample in a study of shared clonotypes between healthy human individuals. The method was immunoSEQ multiplex PCR; TCRdb's version includes in-frame clones alone and lacks a portion of them. This table has approximately 1.5 million clones, 95% to 99% appearing once. Sequencing used naive CD4+ T cells sorted from blood. These receptors originate from a young man in good health. Both conserved end residues are trimmed from each CDR3.

TRBJ2-5 | TRBV5-1 | ASSTLDSPGKTQY
TRBJ1-1 | TRBV28 | ASSVPPGRGAF
TRBJ2-7 | TRBV19 | ASSIGQSSYEQY
TRBJ1-2 | TRBV10-3 | AISEYGRTGASGYT
TRBJ2-7 | TRBV27 | ASSLRSPGQGAREQY
TRBJ2-2 | TRBV5-4 | ASSLAPTSGTGELF
TRBJ1-4 | TRBV30 | AWSVRQGDNEKLF
TRBJ2-7 | TRBV5-1 | ASSVGTGEQQY
TRBJ1-1 | TRBV9 | ASSVGQGWTEAF
TRBJ2-3 | TRBV27 | ASRPGGVYASATDTQY
TRBJ2-3 | TRBV27 | ASSFGTSGRAGDTQY
TRBJ2-1 | TRBV5-4 | ASSFGLVAWEQF
TRBJ1-1 | TRBV5-1 | ASSLATVPYEAF